This T cell receptor beta chain was documented in a study of T cells in Graves' hyperthyroidism and ophthalmopathy. The study's findings and limits: Most thyroid clonotypes expanded above 0.001 appeared in blood too.

The CDR3 extends over 11 amino acids. Germline V lookup: CDR1 PRHDT, CDR2 FYEKMQ (reference sequence). Trimming shortened V by 2 bases and J by 12 bases, and 8 bases separated the two germline ends. Amplification of TCR beta CDR3 regions was performed using RNA transcripts as template. Initially, a first-round RT-PCR of the TCR CDR3 employed the HTBI primer set. TCRdb re-analysed the multiplex PCR reads in MiXCR, keeping a single row per CDR3 protein. The sample holds some 550,000 distinct CDR3 sequences, around 15% seen once. This clonotype was recorded at least ten times. Its target is not known. Diagnosis relied on clinical symptoms, serum thyroxine and TRAb, thyroid ultrasound and orbital computed tomography.

This sequence joins TRBV13 and TRBJ2-1, with D hard to call. Sequencing was done on a sample of blood. The clonotype comes from a woman between 40 and 55 years old with Graves' ophthalmopathy. CDR3 DNA sequence: TGTGCCAGCAGCTTAACTTACGGGCAGTTCTTC. Amino acids: CASSLTYGQFF.